A selection of T cell receptor beta chains follows, all from one sample in a study of blood T cell repertoires in COVID-19. Clones were read by immunoSEQ multiplex PCR, and TCRdb kept only the in-frame ones, dropping some. In the table there are roughly 380,000 clones, around nine tenths of which are singletons. The material sequenced was PBMCs or T cells enriched from blood (not recorded which). The receptors stem from a woman in her thirties who had been exposed to COVID-19. Each CDR3 is given with its conserved first and last residue. The order of the fields is CDR3 protein, J gene, D gene, V gene. A D gene is named only where the DNA matches it firmly.

CDR3aa: CASGLSTGRNQPQHF; j_gene: TRBJ1-5; d_gene: .; v_gene: TRBV12-5
CDR3aa: CASSLNPGVSYEQYF; j_gene: TRBJ2-7; d_gene: .; v_gene: TRBV5-1
CDR3aa: CASSSDRASYNEQFF; j_gene: TRBJ2-1; d_gene: TRBD1; v_gene: TRBV13
CDR3aa: CASSPRLQGTGELFF; j_gene: TRBJ2-2; d_gene: .; v_gene: TRBV18
CDR3aa: CASSLSGGWYGYTF; j_gene: TRBJ1-2; d_gene: .; v_gene: TRBV28
CDR3aa: CASKRHSSYEQYF; j_gene: TRBJ2-7; d_gene: .; v_gene: TRBV12-3/TRBV12-4
CDR3aa: CASSPEGGRPSLRYNEQFF; j_gene: TRBJ2-1; d_gene: TRBD1; v_gene: TRBV7-9
CDR3aa: CASSLGMGGMNTEAFF; j_gene: TRBJ1-1; d_gene: .; v_gene: TRBV5-6
CDR3aa: CASSSGGVAFF; j_gene: TRBJ1-1; d_gene: .; v_gene: TRBV25-1
CDR3aa: CASSPYRDRDYNEQFF; j_gene: TRBJ2-1; d_gene: TRBD1; v_gene: TRBV7-6
CDR3aa: CSAIRGQYTEAFF; j_gene: TRBJ1-1; d_gene: TRBD1; v_gene: TRBV29-1
CDR3aa: CASSYGLAGGTYEQYF; j_gene: TRBJ2-7; d_gene: TRBD2; v_gene: TRBV6-5
CDR3aa: CASSYSRGGGEAFF; j_gene: TRBJ1-1; d_gene: .; v_gene: TRBV6-5
CDR3aa: CASSHSTGELFF; j_gene: TRBJ2-2; d_gene: .; v_gene: TRBV12-3/TRBV12-4
CDR3aa: CASSQDKGAGPYGYTF; j_gene: TRBJ1-2; d_gene: TRBD1; v_gene: TRBV4-2
CDR3aa: CASRGEFSEKLFF; j_gene: TRBJ1-4; d_gene: .; v_gene: TRBV12-3/TRBV12-4
CDR3aa: CASSSGLAGGPSYEQYF; j_gene: TRBJ2-7; d_gene: TRBD2; v_gene: TRBV5-1
CDR3aa: CASSLAGFRGDTQYF; j_gene: TRBJ2-3; d_gene: .; v_gene: TRBV7-2
CDR3aa: CASSLWTSGNNEQFF; j_gene: TRBJ2-1; d_gene: TRBD2; v_gene: TRBV7-3
CDR3aa: CASSLAGGRPDTQYF; j_gene: TRBJ2-3; d_gene: TRBD2; v_gene: TRBV7-8
CDR3aa: CASSPRRDRFGDTEAFF; j_gene: TRBJ1-1; d_gene: TRBD1; v_gene: TRBV7-2
CDR3aa: CASSPPSGSAYEQYF; j_gene: TRBJ2-7; d_gene: TRBD2; v_gene: TRBV18
CDR3aa: CASSFLGQGELAKNIQYF; j_gene: TRBJ2-4; d_gene: TRBD1; v_gene: TRBV28
CDR3aa: CASSANRGEPQHF; j_gene: TRBJ1-5; d_gene: TRBD1; v_gene: TRBV19
CDR3aa: CASRGGYMNTEAFF; j_gene: TRBJ1-1; d_gene: .; v_gene: TRBV5-1
CDR3aa: CASSRDNEQFF; j_gene: TRBJ2-1; d_gene: .; v_gene: TRBV4-1
CDR3aa: CASSPRSGTPPEQYF; j_gene: TRBJ2-7; d_gene: .; v_gene: TRBV11-3
CDR3aa: CASRSNTEAFF; j_gene: TRBJ1-1; d_gene: .; v_gene: TRBV12-3/TRBV12-4
CDR3aa: CASSQASSGETQYF; j_gene: TRBJ2-5; d_gene: .; v_gene: TRBV4-2
CDR3aa: CASSYRQSTDTQYF; j_gene: TRBJ2-3; d_gene: .; v_gene: TRBV5-5
CDR3aa: CASSGGLTGTRAYNEQFF; j_gene: TRBJ2-1; d_gene: TRBD2; v_gene: TRBV10-1
CDR3aa: CSASFPRGQGNTGELFF; j_gene: TRBJ2-2; d_gene: TRBD1; v_gene: TRBV20-1
CDR3aa: CASSVGSGRDPYEQYF; j_gene: TRBJ2-7; d_gene: .; v_gene: TRBV9
CDR3aa: CASRSDIYANYGYTF; j_gene: TRBJ1-2; d_gene: .; v_gene: TRBV5-4
CDR3aa: CASSPRVGETQYF; j_gene: TRBJ2-5; d_gene: .; v_gene: TRBV27
CDR3aa: CSVAGLLTDTQYF; j_gene: TRBJ2-3; d_gene: .; v_gene: TRBV29-1
CDR3aa: CASSQEDRENSPLHF; j_gene: TRBJ1-6; d_gene: TRBD1; v_gene: TRBV3-1/TRBV3-2
CDR3aa: CASSLGSREQFF; j_gene: TRBJ2-1; d_gene: .; v_gene: TRBV11-2
CDR3aa: CASSRGTVNTGELFF; j_gene: TRBJ2-2; d_gene: .; v_gene: TRBV7-9
CDR3aa: CASTPTGSGRDEQYF; j_gene: TRBJ2-7; d_gene: TRBD2; v_gene: TRBV7-2
CDR3aa: CAWSRGGGEKLFF; j_gene: TRBJ1-4; d_gene: TRBD1; v_gene: TRBV30
CDR3aa: CASSLPVSGANVLTF; j_gene: TRBJ2-6; d_gene: .; v_gene: TRBV28
CDR3aa: CASRADREYGYTF; j_gene: TRBJ1-2; d_gene: TRBD1; v_gene: TRBV2
CDR3aa: CSVVWGDYYNEQFF; j_gene: TRBJ2-1; d_gene: .; v_gene: TRBV29-1
CDR3aa: CASRISGSPYNEQFF; j_gene: TRBJ2-1; d_gene: TRBD2; v_gene: TRBV27
CDR3aa: CASTLEDTEAFF; j_gene: TRBJ1-1; d_gene: .; v_gene: TRBV7-9
CDR3aa: CASSSTGGGYTEAFF; j_gene: TRBJ1-1; d_gene: TRBD1; v_gene: TRBV28
CDR3aa: CASSLALTSGISGEQFF; j_gene: TRBJ2-1; d_gene: TRBD2; v_gene: TRBV7-3
CDR3aa: CASKNRDRGDQPQHF; j_gene: TRBJ1-5; d_gene: TRBD1; v_gene: TRBV19
CDR3aa: CASSLAVGGADTQYF; j_gene: TRBJ2-3; d_gene: .; v_gene: TRBV5-1
CDR3aa: CASSLARKNPGQYF; j_gene: TRBJ2-7; d_gene: .; v_gene: TRBV7-8
CDR3aa: CASSLEVAGGPTDTQYF; j_gene: TRBJ2-3; d_gene: TRBD2; v_gene: TRBV7-6
CDR3aa: CASSKGEAQARYWNTIYF; j_gene: TRBJ1-3; d_gene: .; v_gene: TRBV21-1